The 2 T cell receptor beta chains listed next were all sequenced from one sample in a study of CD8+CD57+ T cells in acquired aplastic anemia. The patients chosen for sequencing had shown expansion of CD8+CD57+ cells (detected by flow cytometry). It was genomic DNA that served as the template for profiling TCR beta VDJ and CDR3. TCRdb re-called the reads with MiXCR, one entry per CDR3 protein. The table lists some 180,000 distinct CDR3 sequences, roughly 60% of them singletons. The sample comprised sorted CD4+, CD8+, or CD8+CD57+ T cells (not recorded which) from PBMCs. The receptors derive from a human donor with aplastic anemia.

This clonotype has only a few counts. This CDR3 reads CASCRSYSGNTIYF. For the CDR3, the DNA is TGTGCCAGCTGTAGAAGTTACTCTGGAAACACCATATATTTT. The chain employs TRBV12-3 or TRBV12-4 and TRBJ1-3, with D unresolved. V was pared by 8 bases and J by 0 bases, with 11 bases between. This CDR3 is 14 amino acids long.

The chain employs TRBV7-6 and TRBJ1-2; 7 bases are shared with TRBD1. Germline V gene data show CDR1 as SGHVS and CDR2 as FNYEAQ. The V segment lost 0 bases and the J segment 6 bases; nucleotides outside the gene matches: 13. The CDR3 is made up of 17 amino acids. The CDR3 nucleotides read TGTGCCAGCAGCTTAGCGCCCCGGACGAGAGGGGGCAATGGCTACACCTTC. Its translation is CASSLAPRTRGGNGYTF.